Reported below is one T cell receptor beta chain. This specimen belongs to a study of OX40 agonist ivuxolimab in advanced cancers. Whole-study context: Of mixed ages from 23 to 79 and averaging roughly 64 years, the group was almost 85% male.

Assay: immunoSEQ multiplex PCR; the TCRdb copy retains only in-frame clones and omits some. In the table there are about 90,000 clones, roughly 91% of which are singletons. Germline trimming cut 5 bases from V and 3 bases from J; bases unmatched to any gene: 7. Per the germline V gene, CDR1 is SGHAT and CDR2 is FQNNGV. This CDR3 has 16 residues. This sequence joins TRBV11-2 and TRBJ2-5; 12 bases fit TRBD2. The sequence was collected from an adult with an advanced solid tumor such as melanoma, head and neck, liver or kidney cancer. The source material was CD4+ or CD8+ T cells sorted from blood, sampled in a trial of the OX40 agonist ivuxolimab. As DNA, the CDR3 is TGTGCCAGCAGCGGCGGGGCTAGCGGGAGGGAAGAGACCCAGTACTTC. Translation: CASSGGASGREETQYF.